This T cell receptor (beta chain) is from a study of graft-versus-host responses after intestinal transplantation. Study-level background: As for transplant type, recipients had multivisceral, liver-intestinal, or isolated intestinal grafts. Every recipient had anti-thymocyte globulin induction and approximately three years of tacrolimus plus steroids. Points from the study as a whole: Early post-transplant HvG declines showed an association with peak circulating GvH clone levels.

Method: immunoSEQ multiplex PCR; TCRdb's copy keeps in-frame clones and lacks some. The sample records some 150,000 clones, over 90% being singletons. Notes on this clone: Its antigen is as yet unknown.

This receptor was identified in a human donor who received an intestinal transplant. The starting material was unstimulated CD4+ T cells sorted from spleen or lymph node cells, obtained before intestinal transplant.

CDR3 bases: TGTGCCAGCAGTGAGGTCACTGAAGCTTTCTTT. Amino acids: CASSEVTEAFF. This chain links TRBV6-5 with TRBJ1-1; D remains unclear. Germline CDR1 MNHEY, CDR2 SVGAGI. V was clipped by 5 bases and J by 4 bases, with 5 bases between them. The CDR3 consists of 11 residues.